These 4 T cell receptor beta chains were all obtained from the same sample, sequenced in a study of shared clonotypes between healthy human individuals. The assay was immunoSEQ multiplex PCR, and TCRdb's table has in-frame clones only and misses some. Of about 1.1 million clones listed, around three quarters were seen once; the top ten hold approximately 0.9%. Specimen: memory CD4+ T cells from PBMCs. Subset denoted: CD45RA-negative fraction. The receptor set was obtained from a young man in good health. Some clones in this sample may be carry-over from other donors' samples.

J is TRBJ1-2 and V is TRBV11-2; tentative D call: TRBD1 (5 bases). CDR1 and CDR2 (germline): SGHAT, FQNNGV. Between the trimmed V and J ends, which lost 3 bases and 1 base, there was a span of 12 bases. The CDR3 length is 15 residues. CDR3 in amino acids: CASSFPGRSNYGYTF. In DNA, the CDR3 is TGTGCCAGCAGCTTCCCAGGGAGAAGTAACTATGGCTACACCTTC.

The V call is TRBV5-1, the J call TRBJ2-1; 7 positions match TRBD2. Germline assignment: CDR1 SGHRS and CDR2 YFSETQ. CDR3 length equals 15 residues. With V trimmed by 0 bases and J by 7 bases, 7 bases remained unmatched. The CDR3 loop is CASSLVAGALNEQFF. The CDR3 region has the DNA TGCGCCAGCAGCTTGGTGGCGGGAGCGTTGAATGAGCAGTTCTTC.

The chain has TRBV6-1 and TRBJ2-5, with D hard to call. Between the trimmed V and J ends, which lost 7 bases and 4 bases, there was a span of 13 bases. Germline V gene sequence: CDR1 MNHNS, CDR2 SASEGT. The length of the CDR3 is 13 residues. The CDR3 DNA reads TGTGCCAGCACCCGAGTGGTAACAGAGACCCAGTACTTC. Amino acid sequence: CASTRVVTETQYF.

This clone was seen more than once but under ten times. Within the sample, other DNA sequences also encode this same CDR3. This chain uses TRBV5-1 with TRBJ1-1; TRBD1 matches 8 bases. This CDR3 is 15 amino acids long. The ends lost 0 bases at V and 2 bases at J; junction bases unmatched: 3. Germline V gene lookup returns CDR1 SGHRS and CDR2 YFSETQ. CDR3 coding DNA: TGCGCCAGCAGCTTGGCCCCAGGGGGCAACACTGAAGCTTTCTTT. Amino acids: CASSLAPGGNTEAFF. The full variable domain, rest sourced from reference TRBV5-1 and TRBJ1-1, is KAGVTQTPRYLIKTRGQQVTLSCSPISGHRSVSWYQQTPGQGLQFLFEYFSETQRNKGNFPGRFSGRQFSNSRSEMNVSTLELGDSALYLCASSLAPGGNTEAFFGQGTRLTVV.